This TCR beta chain was observed in a study of early T cells in non-severe SARS-CoV-2 infection. About the research overall: Unsorted whole blood bulk RNA was sequenced, with unpaired chains.

Study-wide findings and caveats: The VDJdb matching leaned toward anti-spike CD8 responses and overlooked private and CD4 specificities.

This clonotype was found many times. Antigen specificity is unknown. From germline, CDR1 is SGHDN and CDR2 FVKESK. This CDR3 has 14 amino acids. J lost 3 bases, V lost 2 bases, and 3 bases had no gene match. Separate cDNA molecules each had unique molecular identifiers attached to them. TCRdb processed the 5' RACE reads anew with MiXCR; each CDR3 protein has one entry. This table has some 33,000 distinct CDR3 sequences, around 5.9% appearing once. This chain links TRBV14 with TRBJ1-2, with TRBD1 matching over 7 bases. The TCR comes from an adult who was a healthcare worker with PCR-confirmed SARS-CoV-2 infection or an uninfected control (not recorded which). The sequenced sample was whole blood. The CDR3 sequence is CASSQIGTDYGYTF. The CDR3 DNA is TGTGCCAGCAGCCAAATCGGGACAGACTATGGCTACACCTTC.